Listed below are T cell receptor beta chains from one sample, sequenced in a study of blood T cell repertoires in COVID-19. Sequencing was performed with immunoSEQ multiplex PCR; in TCRdb, only in-frame clones are kept and a portion is missing. In the table there are about 180,000 clones, 88% of which are singletons. The sequenced sample was peripheral blood. Receptor source: a woman aged 25 to 39 with acute or convalescent COVID-19. CDR3s include the opening cysteine and the closing phenylalanine or tryptophan. Fields, in order: J gene, clone size, D gene, V gene, CDR3 DNA, CDR3 protein. A D gene is named only where the DNA matches it firmly. Expanded clones are given a class, and other clones once, few, many or no size at all.

>TRBJ2-2|once|TRBD2|TRBV28
TGTGCCAGCAGTTCGAGACCACGACTAGCGGTCACCGGGGAGCTGTTTTTT
CASSSRPRLAVTGELFF
>TRBJ2-7|NA|NA|TRBV2
TGTGCCAGCAGTGTAGAGCGGACCTACGAGCAGTACTTC
CASSVERTYEQYF
>TRBJ2-3|NA|NA|TRBV28
TGTGCCAGCAGTCGTACAGGGGAGGCTACGCAGTATTTT
CASSRTGEATQYF
>TRBJ2-2|NA|NA|TRBV4-2
TGTGCCAGCAGTCCCTTCGAGGGGAGGATCAACACCGGGGAGCTGTTTTTT
CASSPFEGRINTGELFF
>TRBJ1-2|NA|NA|TRBV3-1/TRBV3-2
TGTGCCAGCAGCCAGCTAAACTATGGCTACACCTTC
CASSQLNYGYTF
>TRBJ2-3|NA|NA|TRBV5-1
TGCGCCAGCAGCTTGGGACTAGACGGGACAGATACGCAGTATTTT
CASSLGLDGTDTQYF
>TRBJ2-5|few|TRBD1|TRBV5-1
TGCGCCAGCAGCTTGGCGGGGACAGGGCAAGAGACCCAGTACTTC
CASSLAGTGQETQYF
>TRBJ2-1|NA|NA|TRBV6-1
TGTGCCAGCAGTGAAGGGAGTAATGAGCAGTTCTTC
CASSEGSNEQFF
>TRBJ1-2|NA|NA|TRBV2
TGTGCCAGCAGGGTTCATCCAGGCAAGGACACCTTC
CASRVHPGKDTF
>TRBJ1-4|NA|NA|TRBV19
TGTGCCAGTAGTCCCCGTGGGGGCCCGAATGAAAAACTGTTTTTT
CASSPRGGPNEKLFF
>TRBJ1-1|NA|NA|TRBV6-5
TGTGCCAGCCGAAAGTCTATGAACACTGAAGCTTTCTTT
CASRKSMNTEAFF
>TRBJ1-2|NA|TRBD1|TRBV27
TGTGCCAGCAGTTCGGACAGGGGGCACTCGATGGATGGCTACACCTTC
CASSSDRGHSMDGYTF
>TRBJ1-1|NA|NA|TRBV12-3/TRBV12-4
TGTGCCAGCAGTTTCGGTAGGAACACTGAAGCTTTCTTT
CASSFGRNTEAFF
>TRBJ1-1|NA|NA|TRBV3-1/TRBV3-2
TGTGCCAGCAGCCAAGAACAGGCTGCTAACACTGAAGCTTTCTTT
CASSQEQAANTEAFF
>TRBJ1-4|NA|NA|TRBV28
TGTGCCAGCTATGGGGGGATCGAAACTAATGAAAAACTGTTTTTT
CASYGGIETNEKLFF
>TRBJ2-1|NA|NA|TRBV7-9
TGTGCCAGCAGCTCGCTAGAATACAATGAGCAGTTCTTC
CASSSLEYNEQFF
>TRBJ2-2|NA|NA|TRBV10-3
TGTGCCATCAGTGCCCTCGCGGGTGCCGGGGAGCTGTTTTTT
CAISALAGAGELFF
>TRBJ2-2|NA|TRBD1|TRBV28
TGTGCCAGCAGTTTAAGGGGGCTTGCGACCGGGGAGCTGTTTTTT
CASSLRGLATGELFF
>TRBJ2-7|NA|NA|TRBV14
TGTGCCAGCAGCCACATCGGCGGGGCCTACGAGCAGTACTTC
CASSHIGGAYEQYF
>TRBJ2-7|NA|TRBD1|TRBV5-1
TGCGCCAGCAGCCCCGGGGACAGCTTAATCTACGAGCAGTACTTC
CASSPGDSLIYEQYF
>TRBJ2-1|NA|NA|TRBV5-1
TGCGCCAGCAGCTTGGTCGGGCAGGGCTATGAGCAGTTCTTC
CASSLVGQGYEQFF
>TRBJ2-7|NA|NA|TRBV14
TGTGCCAGCAGCGCACAGGACCACTACGAGCAGTACTTC
CASSAQDHYEQYF
>TRBJ2-2|once|NA|TRBV11-1
TGTGCCAGCAGCTACGACAGGACTACCGGGGAGCTGTTTTTT
CASSYDRTTGELFF
>TRBJ2-3|NA|TRBD2|TRBV2
TGTGCCAGCAGTGCGACGACTAGCAGCCGACATACGCAGTATTTT
CASSATTSSRHTQYF
>TRBJ2-7|many|NA|TRBV27
TGTGCCAGCAGTTTCTCCGGTCTAAGCTCCTACGAGCAGTACTTC
CASSFSGLSSYEQYF
>TRBJ1-1|NA|TRBD1|TRBV18
TGTGCCACTCAAGGGCAGGGGGCCCTGGGCACTGAAGCTTTCTTT
CATQGQGALGTEAFF
>TRBJ1-1|NA|TRBD1|TRBV3-1/TRBV3-2
TGTGCCAGCAGCCAAACGACAGGGCTGACTGAAGCTTTCTTT
CASSQTTGLTEAFF
>TRBJ1-5|NA|NA|TRBV28
TGTGCCAGCAGGTCTAGTTCAGGGTATAGCAATCAGCCCCAGCATTTT
CASRSSSGYSNQPQHF
>TRBJ1-6|NA|TRBD1|TRBV28
TGTGCCAGCAGTCCGACAGGGGGATTTTCACCCCTCCACTTT
CASSPTGGFSPLHF
>TRBJ1-5|NA|NA|TRBV19
TGTGCCAGTAGTATAATTGGGCAGGGGCGGAATCAGCCCCAGCATTTT
CASSIIGQGRNQPQHF
>TRBJ1-2|once|NA|TRBV7-9
TGTGCCAGCAGCTTAGGGACAGTGCATGGCTACACCTTC
CASSLGTVHGYTF
>TRBJ1-5|NA|NA|TRBV24-1
TGTGCCACCATACAGCCCCAGCATTTT
CATIQPQHF
>TRBJ1-5|NA|NA|TRBV2
TGTGCCAGCAGGTCAATAGAAAGAAGTCAGCCCCAGCATTTT
CASRSIERSQPQHF
>TRBJ2-7|few|NA|TRBV19
TGTGCCAGTGGGACTTCTTACGAGCAGTACTTC
CASGTSYEQYF
>TRBJ2-3|NA|NA|TRBV20-1
TGCAGTGCCGGGACTTGGGATACGCAGTATTTT
CSAGTWDTQYF
>TRBJ2-1|NA|NA|TRBV4-2
TGTGCCAGCAGCCAAGTTCACTCCTACAATGAGCAGTTCTTC
CASSQVHSYNEQFF
>TRBJ2-2|NA|TRBD2|TRBV11-2
TGTGCCAGCAGCCGGGCTTCGCGGGCGGGAGGGCCATGGGAGCTGTTTTTT
CASSRASRAGGPWELFF
>TRBJ2-1|NA|NA|TRBV7-2
TGTGCCAGCAGCTTAGGCCTGAGCAATGAGCAGTTCTTC
CASSLGLSNEQFF
>TRBJ2-3|NA|TRBD1|TRBV29-1
TGCAGCGTTGACAGGGGGCAGGGGACCACAGATACGCAGTATTTT
CSVDRGQGTTDTQYF
>TRBJ1-2|NA|NA|TRBV16
TGTGCCAGCAGCCCGGACAGTTCTCGGGGCTACACCTTC
CASSPDSSRGYTF
>TRBJ2-3|NA|TRBD2|TRBV13
TGTGCCAGCAGCTTGATGACTAGCGGGATAGCAGATACGCAGTATTTT
CASSLMTSGIADTQYF
>TRBJ2-3|NA|NA|TRBV29-1
TGCAGCGGAATGGAGGAGGGCACAGATACGCAGTATTTT
CSGMEEGTDTQYF
>TRBJ1-2|NA|NA|TRBV14
TGTGCCAGCAGCCAAGAAGGACCAGGGAGGACCGGTACCTTC
CASSQEGPGRTGTF
>TRBJ2-7|NA|TRBD2|TRBV5-5
TGTGCCAGCAGCTTACCGGGACTAGCGGGATCCGAGCAGTACTTC
CASSLPGLAGSEQYF
>TRBJ1-1|once|TRBD1|TRBV10-3
TGTGCCATCAGTGAGAGACAGGGGGACACTGAAGCTTTCTTT
CAISERQGDTEAFF
>TRBJ1-5|NA|NA|TRBV6-1
TGTGCCAGCAGTGAACTTCTGCCCCAGCATTTT
CASSELLPQHF
>TRBJ1-2|NA|NA|TRBV7-9
TGTGCCAGCAGCTCGGGTGGGAGTGGCTACACCTTC
CASSSGGSGYTF
>TRBJ1-5|NA|TRBD1|TRBV19
TGTGCCAGTAGTACGACAGGGGGCGGTGGACAGCCCCAGCATTTT
CASSTTGGGGQPQHF
>TRBJ2-1|NA|TRBD2|TRBV28
TGTGCCAGCCGACTAGCGGGCTCCTACAATGAGCAGTTCTTC
CASRLAGSYNEQFF
>TRBJ1-1|NA|NA|TRBV5-1
TGCGCCAGCAGCATAGACTCCGACACTGAAGCTTTCTTT
CASSIDSDTEAFF
>TRBJ2-3|NA|NA|TRBV4-1
TGCGCCAGCAGCCAAGATCTGAGAGATATCGCAGATACGCAGTATTTT
CASSQDLRDIADTQYF